Listed below are T cell receptor beta chains from one sample, sequenced in a study of read filtering for tumor transcriptome and immune sequencing. Each CDR3 protein gets one entry after TCRdb re-called the reads with MiXCR. The data contain 20,000 to 30,000 distinct CDR3 sequences, 20% to 25% of them singletons. Sequenced: a population of CD138-negative cells sorted from bone marrow. Source of these receptors: a donor aged 40 or older with multiple myeloma. CDR3s include the opening cysteine and the closing phenylalanine or tryptophan. The D gene is left open where the match is weak. A clone size is listed for some rows: how often the clone was seen (once, few, many), or a class if it is expanded.

abundance: many
j_gene: TRBJ2-7
d_gene: TRBD1
v_gene: TRBV5-1
CDR3aa: CASSTPTGAHEQYF
CDR3nt: TGCGCCAGCAGCACCCCGACAGGGGCCCACGAGCAGTACTTC

abundance: many
j_gene: TRBJ2-7
d_gene: -
v_gene: TRBV5-1
CDR3aa: CASGSQSSYEQYF
CDR3nt: TGCGCCAGCGGCTCACAGTCCTCCTACGAGCAGTACTTC

abundance: -
j_gene: TRBJ2-1
d_gene: TRBD2
v_gene: TRBV24-1
CDR3aa: CATSEAGTSRNEQFF
CDR3nt: TGTGCCACCAGTGAAGCCGGGACTAGCCGCAATGAGCAGTTCTTC

abundance: many
j_gene: TRBJ2-7
d_gene: -
v_gene: TRBV5-1
CDR3aa: CASSHSQTSSYEQYF
CDR3nt: TGCGCCAGCAGCCATAGTCAGACGTCGTCCTACGAGCAGTACTTC

abundance: medium-sized
j_gene: TRBJ2-1
d_gene: -
v_gene: TRBV7-9
CDR3aa: CASSLALASASSYNEQFF
CDR3nt: TGTGCCAGCAGCTTAGCGCTGGCTAGCGCGAGCTCCTACAATGAGCAGTTCTTC

abundance: many
j_gene: TRBJ2-2
d_gene: TRBD1
v_gene: TRBV7-9
CDR3aa: CASSEVDRTNTGELFF
CDR3nt: TGTGCCAGCAGCGAGGTGGACAGGACGAACACCGGGGAGCTGTTTTTT

abundance: many
j_gene: TRBJ1-1
d_gene: -
v_gene: TRBV20-1
CDR3aa: CSAGGGARVTEAFF
CDR3nt: TGCAGTGCTGGGGGGGGGGCAAGGGTCACTGAAGCTTTCTTT

abundance: -
j_gene: TRBJ2-1
d_gene: -
v_gene: TRBV5-1
CDR3aa: CASSPRAYNEQFF
CDR3nt: TGCGCCAGCAGCCCCCGGGCATACAATGAGCAGTTCTTC

abundance: many
j_gene: TRBJ2-7
d_gene: TRBD2
v_gene: TRBV6-2/TRBV6-3
CDR3aa: CASSYPTSGSVTYEQYF
CDR3nt: TGTGCCAGCAGTTACCCTACTAGCGGGAGTGTGACCTACGAGCAGTACTTC

abundance: -
j_gene: TRBJ2-7
d_gene: TRBD2
v_gene: TRBV5-6
CDR3aa: CASSRLAGAHEQYF
CDR3nt: TGTGCCAGCAGCCGGTTAGCGGGAGCACACGAGCAGTACTTC

abundance: -
j_gene: TRBJ1-1
d_gene: -
v_gene: TRBV15
CDR3aa: CATSRDLGPYEQHF
CDR3nt: TGTGCCACCAGCAGGGACTTGGGGCCATACGAGCAGCACTTT

abundance: many
j_gene: TRBJ2-3
d_gene: TRBD2
v_gene: TRBV9
CDR3aa: CASSVERGSSTDTQYF
CDR3nt: TGTGCCAGCAGCGTAGAGCGGGGCTCTAGCACAGATACGCAGTATTTT

abundance: many
j_gene: TRBJ1-4
d_gene: -
v_gene: TRBV30
CDR3aa: CAWSVGKKEKLFF
CDR3nt: TGTGCCTGGAGTGTCGGCAAAAAGGAAAAACTGTTTTTT

abundance: many
j_gene: TRBJ2-5
d_gene: TRBD2
v_gene: TRBV28
CDR3aa: CASSFSRLAGRGETQYF
CDR3nt: TGTGCCAGCAGTTTTTCGAGACTAGCGGGAAGAGGAGAGACCCAGTACTTC

abundance: many
j_gene: TRBJ1-1
d_gene: -
v_gene: TRBV5-8
CDR3aa: CASSLVEAFF
CDR3nt: TGTGCCAGCAGCTTGGTGGAAGCTTTCTTT

abundance: once
j_gene: TRBJ2-1
d_gene: TRBD2
v_gene: TRBV19
CDR3aa: CAGSIEAAGGPYNEQFF
CDR3nt: TGTGCCGGTAGTATTGAAGCAGCGGGAGGACCATACAATGAGCAGTTCTTC

abundance: many
j_gene: TRBJ2-1
d_gene: TRBD1
v_gene: TRBV29-1
CDR3aa: CSVGGDSSYNEQFF
CDR3nt: TGCAGCGTTGGTGGGGACAGCTCCTACAATGAGCAGTTCTTC

abundance: few
j_gene: TRBJ2-1
d_gene: TRBD2
v_gene: TRBV28
CDR3aa: CASSPPGTSANNEQFF
CDR3nt: TGTGCCAGCAGTCCCCCCGGGACTAGCGCAAACAATGAGCAGTTCTTC

abundance: medium-sized
j_gene: TRBJ2-1
d_gene: -
v_gene: TRBV7-2
CDR3aa: CASSTKGGSPYNEQFF
CDR3nt: TGTGCCAGCAGCACAAAAGGGGGATCCCCCTACAATGAGCAGTTCTTC

abundance: many
j_gene: TRBJ2-2
d_gene: -
v_gene: TRBV7-9
CDR3aa: CASSPTGANTGELFF
CDR3nt: TGTGCCAGCAGCCCCACAGGTGCGAACACCGGGGAGCTGTTTTTT

abundance: many
j_gene: TRBJ1-6
d_gene: -
v_gene: TRBV12-3/TRBV12-4
CDR3aa: CASSPKLGNSPLHF
CDR3nt: TGTGCCAGCAGTCCTAAGTTGGGTAATTCACCCCTCCACTTT

abundance: many
j_gene: TRBJ2-3
d_gene: -
v_gene: TRBV9
CDR3aa: CASSEGAAGTDTQYF
CDR3nt: TGTGCCAGCAGCGAGGGGGCAGCGGGGACAGATACGCAGTATTTT

abundance: many
j_gene: TRBJ2-1
d_gene: -
v_gene: TRBV28
CDR3aa: CASSRTGLKQFF
CDR3nt: TGTGCCAGCAGTAGAACAGGGCTCAAGCAGTTCTTC

abundance: many
j_gene: TRBJ2-5
d_gene: -
v_gene: TRBV11-2
CDR3aa: CASSLISQKETQYF
CDR3nt: TGTGCCAGCAGCTTGATATCCCAGAAAGAGACCCAGTACTTC

abundance: many
j_gene: TRBJ2-1
d_gene: -
v_gene: TRBV20-1
CDR3aa: CSARRWRTTFGNEQFF
CDR3nt: TGCAGTGCTAGAAGGTGGAGGACTACCTTTGGGAATGAGCAGTTCTTC

abundance: many
j_gene: TRBJ1-1
d_gene: -
v_gene: TRBV18
CDR3aa: CASSPATGNTEAFF
CDR3nt: TGTGCCAGCTCACCCGCGACAGGGAACACTGAAGCTTTCTTT

abundance: many
j_gene: TRBJ2-1
d_gene: TRBD2
v_gene: TRBV19
CDR3aa: CASSVAGTSGYNEQFF
CDR3nt: TGTGCCAGTAGTGTCGCCGGGACTAGCGGCTACAATGAGCAGTTCTTC

abundance: many
j_gene: TRBJ2-4
d_gene: TRBD2
v_gene: TRBV5-1
CDR3aa: CASSLEGLVKNIQYF
CDR3nt: TGCGCCAGCAGCTTGGAGGGACTAGTAAAAAACATTCAGTACTTC